The 27 T cell receptor beta chains given below trace back to one sample, sequenced in a study of a mutant IDH1 vaccine in newly diagnosed glioma. The antigens of these receptors remain unknown. Only in-frame clones appear in the TCRdb table, and some are missing; sequencing was by immunoSEQ multiplex PCR. The table has 50,000 to 85,000 clones, approximately 87% seen once. The time point denotes: week 23, last vaccination. In the vaccine, a single dose held 300 ug of the mutant IDH1 20-mer peptide, along with topical imiquimod. This specimen was PBMCs, taken from a glioma patient whose treatment included an IDH1 peptide vaccine. The receptors stem from a man in his late teens or twenties with glioma.

This clone has just one count. The chain uses TRBV4-1 and TRBJ2-7, with 8 bases aligning to TRBD1. After removal of 1 base from V and 3 bases from J, the junction contained 5 bases not matched to a gene. The CDR3 runs 15 residues. Germline values: CDR1 MGHRA, CDR2 YSYEKL. CDR3 sequence: CASSQGDRGDYEQYF. In nucleotides, the CDR3 is TGCGCCAGCAGCCAAGGAGACAGGGGCGACTACGAGCAGTACTTC.

J is TRBJ1-2 and V is TRBV2; 9 nucleotides match TRBD1. The trim removed 2 bases at V and 7 bases at J, leaving 8 bases unmatched. CDR1 is SNHLY and CDR2 is FYNNEI in the germline V gene. The CDR3 spans 15 residues. In nucleotides, the CDR3 is TGTGCCAGCAGTGAACTACAGGGGGCGGTAGGTGGCTACACCTTC. Its translation is CASSELQGAVGGYTF.

The genes are TRBV6-1 and TRBJ1-6; D gene uncertain. Germline V gives CDR1 MNHNS, CDR2 SASEGT. V lost 4 bases and J 0 bases, leaving 13 bases between the germline ends. The CDR3 runs 17 residues. CDR3 bases: TGTGCCAGCAGTGGTTCACAGTCGAGCTCCTATAATTCACCCCTCCACTTT. Protein: CASSGSQSSSYNSPLHF.

V is TRBV30 and J is TRBJ1-6, with 8 bases aligning to TRBD1. This CDR3 contains 14 residues. Germline V gene lookup returns CDR1 GTSNPN and CDR2 SVGIG (reference sequence). V shed 3 bases and J 10 bases; nucleotides not matched to a gene: 8. CDR3 loop: CAWRVGQGSSPLHF. The DNA for the CDR3 is TGTGCCTGGAGGGTCGGACAGGGAAGCTCACCCCTCCACTTT.

Notes on this clone: Its ends do not fully match the called genes, so a read error is possible. The chain combines TRBV7-7 with TRBJ2-1, with TRBD2 matching 13 bases. The CDR3 sequence is 16 residues long. The germline V gene encodes CDR1 SSHAT and CDR2 FNYEAQ (reference sequence). CDR3 amino acids: CASSFGLAGAYNEQFF. DNA of the CDR3: TGTGCTAGCAGCTTCGGACTAGCGGGGGCTTACAATGAGCAGTTCTTC. Drawing the rest from reference TRBV7-7 and TRBJ2-1, the complete variable domain is GAGVSQSPRYKVTKRGQDVTLRCDPISSHATLYWYQQALGQGPEFLTYFNYEAQPDKSGLPSDRFSAERPEGSISTLTIQRTEQRDSAMYRCASSFGLAGAYNEQFFGPGTRLTVL.

The gene calls are TRBV6-5 and TRBJ2-5, with D perhaps TRBD2 (6 bases). CDR3 size: 15 residues. Trimming left V 2 bases short and J 5 bases short, with 15 bases between. The germline gives CDR1 MNHEY, CDR2 SVGAGI. Here the CDR3 DNA reads TGTGCCAGCAGTTACGGGCCGGGGGAAAGGGAGACCCAGTACTTC. Amino acids: CASSYGPGERETQYF.

The chain employs TRBV5-5 and TRBJ2-5; D remains ambiguous. Germline assignment: CDR1 SGHKS and CDR2 YYEKEE (reference sequence). The CDR3 is 15 residues long. The germline V and J ends were trimmed by 0 bases and 6 bases, with 15 bases remaining between them. In DNA, the CDR3 is TGTGCCAGCAGCTTGGAGGGCAGCACTCGTAAGACCCAGTACTTC. Translation gives CASSLEGSTRKTQYF.

This rearrangement joins TRBV30 to TRBJ1-2; 8 positions agree with TRBD1. CDR1 and CDR2 from the germline V gene are GTSNPN and SVGIG (reference sequence). The CDR3 runs to 13 residues. V was pared by 3 bases and J by 8 bases, with 8 bases of the junction left unmatched. The CDR3: CAWRLGQGGGYTF. CDR3 sequence (DNA): TGTGCCTGGAGGCTAGGACAGGGCGGGGGCTACACCTTC.

The rearrangement uses TRBV5-4 and TRBJ1-2, with unresolved D. Trimming took off 4 bases at V and 4 bases at J, with 14 bases between the two ends. The CDR3 is made up of 14 amino acids. Looked up from germline, CDR1 is SGHNT and CDR2 is YYREEE (reference sequence). For the CDR3, the DNA is TGTGCCAGCAGCCCTGGGTCAGCCCTCTATGGCTACACCTTC. Residues: CASSPGSALYGYTF.

The CDR3 protein is CAWNSRGREKLFF. The CDR3 DNA reads as TGTGCCTGGAATTCAAGGGGGCGCGAAAAACTGTTTTTT. The chain has TRBV30 and TRBJ1-4, with 7 bases aligning to TRBD1. V lost 4 bases and J lost 8; bases outside the gene matches: 7. Germline CDR1 and CDR2: GTSNPN and SVGIG (reference sequence). This CDR3 comprises 13 residues.

V usage is TRBV10-3 and J usage is TRBJ2-2, with D unresolved. The germline V gene encodes CDR1 ENHRY and CDR2 SYGVKD. V was clipped by 3 bases and J by 5 bases, with 10 bases between them. The CDR3 runs to 14 residues. The CDR3 loop reads CAISENFSTGELFF. In DNA form, the CDR3 reads TGTGCCATCAGTGAAAACTTCTCTACCGGGGAGCTGTTTTTT.

The chain employs TRBV6-5 and TRBJ2-2; TRBD2 might be the D (6 bases). V was shortened by 3 bases and J by 2 bases, with 10 bases between the two germline ends. This CDR3 is 15 amino acids long. CDR1 is MNHEY, CDR2 SVGAGI, per germline. The CDR3 loop is CASSYGTLNTGELFF. CDR3 DNA sequence: TGTGCCAGCAGTTATGGGACTCTAAACACCGGGGAGCTGTTTTTT.

The rearrangement uses TRBV7-9 and TRBJ1-5; perhaps TRBD1 as D (5 bases). V lost 6 bases to trimming and J lost 2 bases, with 20 bases between them. The CDR3 extends over 17 amino acids. Germline lookup yields CDR1 SEHNR and CDR2 FQNEAQ (reference sequence). The CDR3 DNA reads TGTGCCAGCAGTCACGGGGCTGGGGAGAGCGGCAATCAGCCCCAGCATTTT. Amino acid sequence: CASSHGAGESGNQPQHF.

The chain has TRBV29-1 and TRBJ2-1, with TRBD2 matching 10 bases. Germline CDR1 is SQVTM and CDR2 is ANQGSEA. The CDR3 contains 16 residues. The junction had 9 bases not matched to a gene; V was cut back by 7 bases and J by 0 bases. CDR3: CSAHSSGGVSYNEQFF. The CDR3 bases are TGCAGCGCGCACTCGAGCGGGGGGGTCTCCTACAATGAGCAGTTCTTC.

The V gene is TRBV4-3, the J gene TRBJ2-2; 7 bases line up with TRBD1. CDR1 is LGHNA, CDR2 YSLEER, per germline. The CDR3 is made up of 16 amino acids. Losses at the gene ends were 1 base for V and 5 bases for J; bases not matched to a gene: 7. CDR3 in amino acids: CASSQGTGENTGELFF. CDR3 bases: TGCGCCAGCAGCCAAGGTACAGGGGAAAATACCGGGGAGCTGTTTTTT.

The V and J genes are TRBV18 and TRBJ1-5, with D maybe TRBD1 (5 bases). The germline V gene encodes CDR1 KGHSH and CDR2 LQKENI. The CDR3 loop spans 15 amino acids. V lost 3 bases, J lost 2 bases, and 11 bases lay in between. The CDR3 DNA reads TGTGCCAGCTCACCGGGAGGGGTAGGCAATCAGCCCCAGCATTTT. As protein: CASSPGGVGNQPQHF.

This clone appeared once. The chain joins TRBV11-2 to TRBJ1-5, with no clear D. Germline V CDR1 and CDR2: SGHAT, FQNNGV. The length of the CDR3 is 13 residues. The V gene lost 5 bases and the J gene lost 0 bases, with 5 bases spanning the gap. In nucleotides, the CDR3 is TGTGCCAGCAGCAAAGATAGCAATCAGCCCCAGCATTTT. Translating it yields CASSKDSNQPQHF.

The chain employs TRBV19 and TRBJ1-1; possible D gene TRBD1, 6 bases. CDR1 is LNHDA and CDR2 is SQIVND in the germline V gene (reference sequence). Between the trimmed V and J ends, which lost 6 bases and 10 bases, there was a span of 27 bases. This CDR3 region has 16 residues. CDR3 nucleotide sequence: TGTGCCAGTAGCCTCATCGGGGTACAGGGTGGGGTAGGAGCTTTCTTT. It encodes CASSLIGVQGGVGAFF. The full variable domain, in which reference TRBV19 and TRBJ1-1 provide the parts outside the CDR3, is DGGITQSPKYLFRKEGQNVTLSCEQNLNHDAMYWYRQDPGQGLRLIYYSQIVNDFQKGDIAEGYSVSREKKESFPLTVTSAQKNPTAFYLCASSLIGVQGGVGAFFGQGTRLTVV.

This chain uses TRBV9 with TRBJ1-1, with D uncertain. The germline gives CDR1 SGDLS, CDR2 YYNGEE. This CDR3 has 13 amino acids. Between the trimmed V and J ends, which lost 6 bases and 5 bases, there was a span of 14 bases. In DNA, the CDR3 is TGTGCCAGCAACCGTTGGGTTGGGACTGAAGCTTTCTTT. Translated, it gives CASNRWVGTEAFF.

The rearrangement joins TRBV29-1 to TRBJ2-6; TRBD2 agrees at 11 bases. Unmatched junction bases numbered 0, after V lost 2 bases and J lost 0 bases. The CDR3 covers 16 residues. Germline V gene data show CDR1 as SQVTM and CDR2 as ANQGSEA. The CDR3: CSVETSGSSGANVLTF. The CDR3 DNA follows: TGCAGCGTTGAAACTAGCGGGAGCTCTGGGGCCAACGTCCTGACTTTC.

The chain uses TRBV2 and TRBJ2-7; maybe TRBD2 (5 bases). The CDR3 runs to 15 residues. Trimming removed 6 bases at V and 0 bases at J, with 15 bases between. Germline V gene sequence: CDR1 SNHLY, CDR2 FYNNEI. CDR3 sequence (DNA): TGTGCCAGCAGCACATCGGGGTTCAGCTCCTACGAGCAGTACTTC. Protein sequence: CASSTSGFSSYEQYF.

This rearrangement joins TRBV6-1 to TRBJ1-2, with a possible D match to TRBD1 (6 bases). V was pared by 6 bases and J by 3 bases, with 11 bases between. The CDR3 has 13 residues. Germline V gene lookup returns CDR1 MNHNS and CDR2 SASEGT. The CDR3 DNA follows: TGTGCCAGCAGCCAGGGGATGGACTATGGCTACACCTTC. It translates to CASSQGMDYGYTF.

Worth noting for this clone: Other DNA sequences in the sample encode the same CDR3. This chain uses TRBV9 with TRBJ2-1; D gene uncertain. Trimming shortened V by 0 bases and J by 3 bases, and 7 bases separated the two germline ends. The CDR3 contains 14 residues. CDR1 is SGDLS, CDR2 YYNGEE, per germline. DNA for the CDR3: TGTGCCAGCAGCGTAGACGGCAGCTACAATGAGCAGTTCTTC. The encoded protein is CASSVDGSYNEQFF.

The rearrangement links TRBV6-1 to TRBJ2-5; D might be TRBD2 (5 bases). V was shortened by 1 base and J by 2 bases, with 11 bases between the two germline ends. Per germline, CDR1 MNHNS and CDR2 SASEGT. The CDR3 is 15 residues long. The CDR3: CASSEGSGSQETQYF. Here the CDR3 DNA reads TGTGCCAGCAGTGAAGGCAGCGGCTCTCAAGAGACCCAGTACTTC.

The chain couples TRBV29-1 to TRBJ2-7; 7 nucleotides match TRBD1. This CDR3 has 12 amino acids. In germline, CDR1 is SQVTM, CDR2 ANQGSEA. V shed 4 bases, J shed 3 bases, and the junction held 3 bases outside the gene matches. Written as DNA, the CDR3 is TGCAGCGTTGCGACAGGGAACTACGAGCAGTACTTC. As protein: CSVATGNYEQYF.

This chain joins TRBV5-6 and TRBJ1-1, with D possibly TRBD1 on 6 matching bases. Germline assignment: CDR1 SGHDT and CDR2 YYEEEE. V lost 0 bases to trimming and J lost 5 bases, with 8 bases between them. The CDR3 totals 13 residues. This CDR3 is CASSLVRGTEAFF. The DNA for the CDR3 is TGTGCCAGCAGCTTGGTAAGGGGGACTGAAGCTTTCTTT.

This clone was detected only a few times. This sequence joins TRBV29-1 and TRBJ1-1; possible D gene TRBD1, 6 bases. This CDR3 has 14 residues. Germline V gene data show CDR1 as SQVTM and CDR2 as ANQGSEA. V was trimmed by 7 bases and J by 1 base, leaving 16 bases between them. The CDR3 spells CSALRQATNTEAFF. The CDR3, as DNA: TGCAGCGCCCTCCGACAGGCGACGAACACTGAAGCTTTCTTT.